These 10 T cell receptor beta chains share one sample of origin, sequenced in a study of T cells after yellow fever vaccination. TCRdb re-called the 5' RACE reads with MiXCR, one entry per CDR3 protein. This table has roughly 300,000 distinct CDR3 sequences, 8.1% appearing once. The specimen was PBMCs, collected more than 40 days after the first yellow fever vaccination. Source of these receptors: a young man who received the YFV17D yellow fever vaccine.

This clonotype was observed a few times. The gene calls are TRBV27 and TRBJ2-1; TRBD2 aligns across 16 bases. Germline CDR1 and CDR2: MNHEY and SMNVEV (reference sequence). This CDR3 spans 17 amino acids. V was clipped by 4 bases and J by 7 bases; unmatched bases: 7. The CDR3 protein is CASSSHWGLAGGNEQFF. The CDR3, as DNA: TGTGCCAGCAGTTCACACTGGGGACTAGCGGGGGGGAATGAGCAGTTCTTC.

This clonotype was detected a few times. The CDR3 DNA follows: TGCAGTGCTAGATTCCCCAGACGAAATGAAAAACTGTTTTTT. Residues: CSARFPRRNEKLFF. The chain uses TRBV20-1 and TRBJ1-4; D remains ambiguous. In germline, CDR1 is DFQATT, CDR2 SNEGSKA (reference sequence). The CDR3 contains 14 residues. Trimming took 2 bases from V and 5 from J, leaving 12 bases between them.

This chain connects TRBV29-1 to TRBJ2-3; 7 nucleotides agree with TRBD2. Germline V gene sequence: CDR1 SQVTM, CDR2 ANQGSEA. The J segment lost 1 base and the V segment lost 7 bases, leaving 11 bases of the junction unmatched. CDR3 length: 15 residues. CDR3 in amino acids: CSGVSGVHGTDTQYF. The CDR3 DNA follows: TGCAGCGGGGTAAGCGGGGTGCACGGCACAGATACGCAGTATTTT.

This clonotype has only a few counts. The rearrangement links TRBV20-1 to TRBJ2-5, with TRBD1 as a possible D gene (6 bases). This CDR3 is built from 14 residues. Trimming removed 4 bases from V and 2 bases from J, with 14 bases in between. Germline assignment: CDR1 DFQATT and CDR2 SNEGSKA (reference sequence). The CDR3 DNA sequence: TGCAGTGCTACCTCGTACAGGGAGCAAGAGACCCAGTACTTC. It codes for CSATSYREQETQYF.

The chain has TRBV5-1 and TRBJ1-2; possibly TRBD1 for D (6 bases). V lost 0 bases and J 0 bases, leaving 18 bases between the germline ends. CDR3 length: 18 amino acids. CDR1 and CDR2 from the germline V gene are SGHRS and YFSETQ. CDR3 nucleotide sequence: TGCGCCAGCAGCTTGGAGCCGACAGGCCCACTCCCTAACTATGGCTACACCTTC. This translates into CASSLEPTGPLPNYGYTF.

The chain joins TRBV11-2 to TRBJ2-3; 7 bases map to TRBD2. V lost 4 bases, J lost 6 bases, and 1 base stayed unmatched. Germline V lookup: CDR1 SGHAT, CDR2 FQNNGV. The CDR3 has 12 residues. CDR3 protein: CASSWEGDTQYF. The DNA for the CDR3 is TGTGCCAGCAGCTGGGAGGGGGATACGCAGTATTTT.

The chain is built from TRBV7-8 and TRBJ1-3, with D possibly matching TRBD1 (6 bases). Trimming left V 5 bases short and J 0 bases short, with 17 bases between. Germline V gene sequence: CDR1 SGHVS, CDR2 FQNEAQ. The CDR3 runs to 17 residues. The CDR3 bases are TGTGCCAGCAGCACCCGGGCAGGGGACTTCTCTGGAAACACCATATATTTT. Encoded protein: CASSTRAGDFSGNTIYF. Full variable domain (missing parts from reference TRBV7-8 and TRBJ1-3): GAGVSQSPRYKVAKRGQDVALRCDPISGHVSLFWYQQALGQGPEFLTYFQNEAQLDKSGLPSDRFFAERPEGSVSTLKIQRTQQEDSAVYLCASSTRAGDFSGNTIYFGEGSWLTVV.

V is TRBV7-2 and J is TRBJ2-2; 10 bases align to TRBD1. Trimming cost V 7 bases and J 3 bases; bases outside gene matches: 5. The germline CDR1 and CDR2 sequences are SGHTA and FQGNSA. The CDR3 runs 15 residues. DNA for the CDR3: TGTGCCAGCACCCGGGACAGGGGCTACACCGGGGAGCTGTTTTTT. Translated, it gives CASTRDRGYTGELFF.

This chain uses TRBV20-1 with TRBJ2-3; D is possibly TRBD2 (6 bases). Germline V lookup: CDR1 DFQATT, CDR2 SNEGSKA (reference sequence). V was clipped by 3 bases and J by 1 base, with 14 bases between them. There are 15 residues in the CDR3. In nucleotides, the CDR3 is TGCAGTGCTAGGCGCGGGACCTTTGGCACAGATACGCAGTATTTT. It codes for CSARRGTFGTDTQYF.

In its sample, this clonotype was seen many times. The chain is built from TRBV7-2 and TRBJ2-3; D is undetermined. With 0 bases removed from V and 5 bases from J, the gap between germline ends came to 6 bases. Germline lookup yields CDR1 SGHTA and CDR2 FQGNSA. This CDR3 is 13 amino acids long. CDR3 sequence reads: CASSLASLDTQYF. CDR3 DNA sequence: TGTGCCAGCAGCTTAGCTAGCTTAGATACGCAGTATTTT.